This T cell receptor (beta chain) emerged from a study of T cells in Graves' hyperthyroidism and ophthalmopathy. Study results and caveats: Most expanded thyroid clonotypes above 0.001 recurred in blood.

RNA transcripts provided the source from which TCR beta CDR3 regions were amplified. Using the HTBI primer set, a first-round RT-PCR was run on the TCR CDR3. One entry per CDR3 protein, called by TCRdb with MiXCR from the multiplex PCR reads. The table has fewer than 650,000 distinct CDR3 sequences, over 11% seen once. This clonotype was counted ten times or more. Antigen: not known. The germline V gene encodes CDR1 SGHTA and CDR2 FQGTGA. The CDR3 is made up of 18 amino acids. V lost 5 bases and J lost 3, with 20 bases in between. Those with hyperthyroidism were 18 to 65 years old, newly diagnosed, and ill for under 2 months.

The sequenced sample was blood. The V call is TRBV7-3, the J call TRBJ2-6; possible D gene TRBD1, 5 bases. This clonotype originated in a woman aged 25 to 45 with Graves' hyperthyroidism that later progressed to Graves' ophthalmopathy. The CDR3 loop is CASSDQYMTVRGANVLTF. The DNA of the CDR3 is TGTGCCAGCAGCGATCAATACATGACAGTCCGTGGGGCCAACGTCCTGACTTTC.